This TCR beta chain was profiled in a study of PD-1 blockade in classical Hodgkin lymphoma. Germline V gene sequence: CDR1 SGHRS, CDR2 YFSETQ. This CDR3 comprises 16 residues. Trimming pared 0 bases from V and 0 bases from J, leaving 10 bases between. Assay: immunoSEQ multiplex PCR; the TCRdb copy retains only in-frame clones and omits some. The sample has some 96,000 clones; more than 80% are singletons. General study results and limits: Reported findings placed baseline TCR diversity lower in newly diagnosed patients (compared with healthy donors). Those patients who began receiving nivolumab less than 1 year after ASCT had lower diversity, and they were excluded.

As to this clone: The antigen remains undetermined.

Brentuximab vedotin exposure varied, and every patient relapsed after autologous stem cell transplantation. The source material was peripheral blood mononuclear cells (PBMCs), sampled before the second cycle of nivolumab. The receptor comes from a human donor with classical Hodgkin lymphoma. This chain connects TRBV5-1 to TRBJ1-3; no definite D call. The CDR3 reads CASSLEHLPSGNTIYF. CDR3 DNA sequence: TGCGCCAGCAGCTTGGAGCACCTACCCTCTGGAAACACCATATATTTT.